These 4 T cell receptor beta chains came from one sample sequenced in a study of cytomegalovirus exposure and HLA in healthy donors (dated by TCRdb to about 2017). The receptor library was made with the immunoSEQ multiplex PCR assay. For the multiplex PCR, a mixture combining 60 forward primers for TCR Vbeta segments and 13 reverse primers for TCR Jbeta segments was used. TCRdb re-hosts the immuneACCESS table, in-frame sequences only. Its copies lack some clones; in the studies checked, an unresolved V gene accounts for under half of them, and the cause for the rest is not known. For this sample there are 73,000 or so clones; just over 75% appear just once. The ten largest clones add up to around 6% of the sample. The specimen was PBMCs. The receptors shown here come from a man aged 45-65 years in good health and CMV-seronegative.

V is TRBV15 and J is TRBJ2-3, with D unresolved. Trimming cost V 0 bases and J 6 bases, with 19 bases left between them. The germline CDR1 and CDR2 sequences are LNHNV and YYDKDF (reference sequence). The CDR3 consists of 17 residues. CDR3 DNA sequence: TGTGCCACCAGCAGAGATTCGAAAGCGATGGAGTGGGATACGCAGTATTTT. The encoded protein is CATSRDSKAMEWDTQYF.

This clone was seen a handful of times. The chain combines TRBV5-1 with TRBJ1-2; D not certain. This CDR3 is built from 14 residues. V was cut by 0 bases and J by 0 bases, with 6 bases left in between. Germline-derived CDR1 and CDR2 are SGHRS and YFSETQ. The CDR3 coding sequence is TGCGCCAGCAGCTTGGAGGACTCTAACTATGGCTACACCTTC. It specifies CASSLEDSNYGYTF.

V gene TRBV27 combines with J gene TRBJ2-1; 10 bases are shared with TRBD2. CDR1 and CDR2 (germline): MNHEY, SMNVEV (reference sequence). J gave up 4 bases and V 1 base, and 7 bases lay outside the gene matches. CDR3 size: 17 residues. The CDR3 DNA sequence: TGTGCCAGCAGTTTATTGGCCGGGACTAGCGTATACAATGAGCAGTTCTTC. Protein sequence: CASSLLAGTSVYNEQFF.

This chain links TRBV6-1 with TRBJ1-5, with 8 bases matching TRBD1. The germline gives CDR1 MNHNS, CDR2 SASEGT. J was trimmed by 3 bases and V by 5 bases; bases with no gene match: 3. The CDR3 is made up of 14 amino acids. The CDR3 DNA reads as TGTGCCAGCAGTAGGGACAGGAACAATCAGCCCCAGCATTTT. This encodes CASSRDRNNQPQHF.